This T cell receptor beta chain was retrieved from a study of OX40 agonist ivuxolimab in advanced cancers. Study-level information: Each patient was given ivuxolimab into a vein every 2 weeks, at 0.01 to 10 mg/kg. Recorded diagnoses for dose-escalation patients were hepatocellular carcinoma, melanoma, renal cell or head and neck cancer.

On this clone: Its antigen is unidentified.

The study, taken as a whole, reports: At doses 0.1 to 3.0 mg/kg, CD4+ and CD8+ clones expanded. Researchers did not determine the expanded peripheral T cells' antigen specificity.

The CDR3 covers 14 residues. The germline V gene encodes CDR1 GTSNPN and CDR2 SVGIG (reference sequence). The V gene lost 3 bases and the J gene lost 3 bases, with 15 bases spanning the gap. Profiled with immunoSEQ multiplex PCR; TCRdb holds only in-frame clones, not every one. This repertoire shows about 52,000 clones, roughly nine tenths found once; its top ten account for 13% to 15%. The TCR was taken from an adult with an advanced solid tumor such as melanoma, head and neck, liver or kidney cancer. Sequencing used CD4+ or CD8+ T cells sorted from blood, obtained in a trial of the OX40 agonist ivuxolimab. The V call is TRBV30, the J call TRBJ2-7, with D perhaps given as TRBD1 or TRBD2 (5 bases each). CDR3 coding DNA: TGTGCCTGGAGGAACCGGGACCGCATCTACGAGCAGTACTTC. It encodes CAWRNRDRIYEQYF.